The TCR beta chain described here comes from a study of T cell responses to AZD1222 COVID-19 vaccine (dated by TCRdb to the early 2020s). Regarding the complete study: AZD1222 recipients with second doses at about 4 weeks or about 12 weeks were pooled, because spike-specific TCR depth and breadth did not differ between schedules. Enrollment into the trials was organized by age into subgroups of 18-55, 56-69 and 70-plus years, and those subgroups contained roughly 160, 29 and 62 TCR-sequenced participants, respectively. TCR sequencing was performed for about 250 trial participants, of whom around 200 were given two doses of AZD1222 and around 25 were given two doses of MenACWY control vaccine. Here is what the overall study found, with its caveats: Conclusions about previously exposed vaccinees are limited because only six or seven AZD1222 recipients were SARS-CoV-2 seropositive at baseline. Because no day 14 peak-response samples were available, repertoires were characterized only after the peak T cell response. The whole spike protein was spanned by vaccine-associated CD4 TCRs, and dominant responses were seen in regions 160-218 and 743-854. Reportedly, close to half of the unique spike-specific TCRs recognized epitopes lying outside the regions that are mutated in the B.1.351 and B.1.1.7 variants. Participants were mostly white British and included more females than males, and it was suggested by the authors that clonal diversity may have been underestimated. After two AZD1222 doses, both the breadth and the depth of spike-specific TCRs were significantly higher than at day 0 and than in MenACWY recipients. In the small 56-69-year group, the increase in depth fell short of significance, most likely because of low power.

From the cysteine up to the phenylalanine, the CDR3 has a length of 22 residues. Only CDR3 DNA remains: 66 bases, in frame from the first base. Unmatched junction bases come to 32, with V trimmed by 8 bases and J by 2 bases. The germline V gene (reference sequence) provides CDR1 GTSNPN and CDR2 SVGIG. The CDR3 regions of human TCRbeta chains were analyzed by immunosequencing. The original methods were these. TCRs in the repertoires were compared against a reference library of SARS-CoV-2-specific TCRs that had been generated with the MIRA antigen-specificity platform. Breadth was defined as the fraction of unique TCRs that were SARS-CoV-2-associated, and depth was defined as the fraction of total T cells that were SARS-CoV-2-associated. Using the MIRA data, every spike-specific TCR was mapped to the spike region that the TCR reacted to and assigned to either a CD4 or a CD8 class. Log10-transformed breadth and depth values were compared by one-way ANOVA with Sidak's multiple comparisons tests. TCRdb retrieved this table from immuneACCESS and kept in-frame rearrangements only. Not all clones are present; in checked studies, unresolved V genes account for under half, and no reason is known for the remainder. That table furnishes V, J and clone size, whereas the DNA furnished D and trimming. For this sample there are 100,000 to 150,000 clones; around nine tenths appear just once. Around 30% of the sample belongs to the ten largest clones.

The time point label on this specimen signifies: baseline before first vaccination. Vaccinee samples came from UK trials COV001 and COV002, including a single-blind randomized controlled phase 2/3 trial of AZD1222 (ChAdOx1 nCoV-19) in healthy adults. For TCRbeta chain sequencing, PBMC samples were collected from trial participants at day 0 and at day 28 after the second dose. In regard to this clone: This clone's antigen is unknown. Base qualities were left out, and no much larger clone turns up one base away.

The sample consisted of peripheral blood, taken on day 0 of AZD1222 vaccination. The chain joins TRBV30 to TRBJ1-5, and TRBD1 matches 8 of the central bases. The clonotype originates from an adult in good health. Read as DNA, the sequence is TGTGCCACTAACCTAAACCCAGGGGGCGGACCAACCTGTAGCGGGGGCAATCAGCCCCAGCATTTT. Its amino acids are CATNLNPGGGPTCSGGNQPQHF.